One and the same sample provided the 30 T cell receptor beta chains below, sequenced in a study of blood T cell repertoires in COVID-19. Profiling relied on immunoSEQ multiplex PCR, and the TCRdb table lists in-frame clones only, not all of them. The profile shows about 150,000 clones, around 87% of them singletons. The sample taken for sequencing was peripheral blood. The receptors stem from a woman aged 60-75 years with active or convalescent COVID-19.

This sequence joins TRBV6-4 and TRBJ1-1; 9 bases map to TRBD1. Germline trimming cut 3 bases from V and 4 bases from J; bases unmatched to any gene: 3. Per germline, CDR1 MRHNA and CDR2 SNTAGT. The CDR3 sequence is 14 residues long. The CDR3 sequence is CASSEGQGSTEAFF. The CDR3 nucleotides are TGTGCCAGCAGTGAGGGACAGGGAAGCACTGAAGCTTTCTTT.

The CDR3 here is CASSMQGPHSPYQPQHF. In DNA form, the CDR3 reads TGTGCCAGTAGTATGCAGGGTCCCCATTCCCCTTATCAGCCCCAGCATTTT. J is TRBJ1-5 and V is TRBV19; D is perhaps TRBD1 (5 bases). In germline, CDR1 is LNHDA, CDR2 SQIVND (reference sequence). The CDR3 contains 17 residues. V lost 3 bases to trimming and J lost 5 bases, with 20 bases between them.

V and J are TRBV19 and TRBJ2-7; 11 bases align to TRBD1. Per germline, CDR1 LNHDA and CDR2 SQIVND (reference sequence). With V trimmed by 3 bases and J by 4 bases, 5 bases remained unmatched. CDR3 size: 15 residues. The chain's CDR3 is CASSMPGQGVYEQYF. The CDR3 bases are TGTGCCAGTAGTATGCCGGGACAGGGGGTATACGAGCAGTACTTC.

V is TRBV6-5 and J is TRBJ2-3, with 10 bases fitting TRBD1. Germline CDR1 reads MNHEY; CDR2 reads SVGAGI. The length of the CDR3 is 15 residues. Germline trimming cut 5 bases from V and 4 bases from J; bases unmatched to any gene: 6. CDR3 sequence (DNA): TGTGCCAGCAGTACCCGGGACAGGGGACCAGATACGCAGTATTTT. Protein sequence: CASSTRDRGPDTQYF.

The chain joins TRBV7-2 to TRBJ2-1, with 10 bases fitting TRBD2. Germline V CDR1 and CDR2: SGHTA, FQGNSA. The CDR3 length is 16 residues. The J segment lost 0 bases and the V segment lost 5 bases, leaving 4 bases of the junction unmatched. The CDR3 loop is CASSRQRGGSYNEQFF. CDR3 in DNA: TGTGCCAGCAGCCGCCAGCGGGGGGGCTCCTACAATGAGCAGTTCTTC. The full variable domain, completed using reference TRBV7-2 and TRBJ2-1, is GAGVSQSPSNKVTEKGKDVELRCDPISGHTALYWYRQSLGQGLEFLIYFQGNSAPDKSGLPSDRFSAERTGGSVSTLTIQRTQQEDSAVYLCASSRQRGGSYNEQFFGPGTRLTVL.

V gene TRBV6-5 combines with J gene TRBJ2-7; perhaps TRBD1 as D (5 bases). V was cut by 0 bases and J by 1 base, with 13 bases left in between. Germline loops: CDR1 MNHEY, CDR2 SVGAGI. CDR3 length: 16 amino acids. The CDR3 coding sequence is TGTGCCAGCAGTTACTCGGCCGACAGTAGTTCCTACGAGCAGTACTTC. This translates into CASSYSADSSSYEQYF.

This clone was seen a handful of times. The rearrangement uses TRBV12-5 and TRBJ2-5; weak D call: TRBD1 (6 bases). The CDR3 totals 14 residues. Germline V lookup: CDR1 LGHNT, CDR2 FRNRAP. The V end was cut by 4 bases, the J end by 5 bases, with 14 bases between. CDR3 DNA sequence: TGTGCTAGTGGTTCCTACTCAGGGGTCGAGACCCAGTACTTC. It translates to CASGSYSGVETQYF. The variable domain in full, with the rest retrieved from reference TRBV12-5 and TRBJ2-5, is DARVTQTPRHKVTEMGQEVTMRCQPILGHNTVFWYRQTMMQGLELLAYFRNRAPLDDSGMPKDRFSAEMPDATLATLKIQPSEPRDSAVYFCASGSYSGVETQYFGPGTRLLVL.

The chain links TRBV5-5 to TRBJ1-4, with D possibly TRBD1 on 6 matching bases. CDR3 size: 14 residues. Trimming stripped 2 bases from V and 8 bases from J, with 13 bases between. CDR1 is SGHKS, CDR2 YYEKEE, per germline (reference sequence). For the CDR3, the DNA is TGTGCCAGCAGCTTTGGGGGCTTAAAGGAAAAACTGTTTTTT. This sequence encodes CASSFGGLKEKLFF.

This chain joins TRBV19 and TRBJ2-2; tentatively, D is TRBD1 (5 bases). Germline V gives CDR1 LNHDA, CDR2 SQIVND (reference sequence). The length of the CDR3 is 13 residues. Trimming cost V 2 bases and J 7 bases, with 8 bases left between them. The CDR3 loop is CASSIQGFGELFF. The CDR3 DNA is TGTGCCAGTAGTATACAGGGTTTCGGGGAGCTGTTTTTT.

This chain joins TRBV18 and TRBJ1-3; a weak D match, TRBD1 (5 bases). The CDR3 totals 15 residues. V was shortened by 1 base and J by 1 base, with 8 bases between the two germline ends. Germline CDR1 and CDR2: KGHSH and LQKENI. CDR3: CASSPQQDSGNTIYF. CDR3 nucleotide sequence: TGTGCCAGCTCACCACAACAGGATTCTGGAAACACCATATATTTT.

Regarding this clone: The junction and the germline gene differ at one end; a read error may be behind it. The chain carries TRBV12-3 or TRBV12-4 and TRBJ1-1; D gene ambiguous. This CDR3 contains 13 residues. DNA for the CDR3: TGTGCCAGCAGTTTATTTGTACAGTCTGAACCTTTCTTT. Its translation: CASSLFVQSEPFF.

The chain joins TRBV19 to TRBJ1-1; 7 nucleotides match TRBD1. The J segment lost 2 bases and the V segment lost 4 bases, leaving 7 bases of the junction unmatched. The CDR3 consists of 15 residues. Germline CDR1 and CDR2: LNHDA and SQIVND (reference sequence). CDR3 in amino acids: CASSTGQSINTEAFF. Here the CDR3 DNA reads TGTGCCAGTAGTACGGGACAGTCGATAAACACTGAAGCTTTCTTT. Full variable domain (outside the CDR3, taken from reference TRBV19 and TRBJ1-1): DGGITQSPKYLFRKEGQNVTLSCEQNLNHDAMYWYRQDPGQGLRLIYYSQIVNDFQKGDIAEGYSVSREKKESFPLTVTSAQKNPTAFYLCASSTGQSINTEAFFGQGTRLTVV.

The chain joins TRBV9 to TRBJ1-1; D is unclear. The germline CDR1 and CDR2 sequences are SGDLS and YYNGEE. The CDR3 totals 12 residues. The ends were cut back, 0 bases at V and 5 bases at J, with 5 bases in the middle. The CDR3 nucleotides read TGTGCCAGCAGCGTAGGCGAAACTGAAGCTTTCTTT. Translation gives CASSVGETEAFF.

J is TRBJ1-1 and V is TRBV12-3 or TRBV12-4, with D tentatively TRBD1 (5 bases). The V end lost 6 bases, the J end lost 4 bases, and 12 bases lay between the germline ends. This CDR3 is built from 13 residues. The CDR3: CASRSWRGTEAFF. The CDR3 bases are TGTGCCAGCAGATCGTGGAGGGGCACTGAAGCTTTCTTT.

The rearrangement joins TRBV18 to TRBJ2-5; 7 nucleotides match TRBD1. V trimming: 6 bases; J trimming: 5 bases; junction bases outside the gene matches: 15. CDR3 size: 16 residues. Germline V gene lookup returns CDR1 KGHSH and CDR2 LQKENI. The DNA for the CDR3 is TGTGCCAGCTCCCATACAACAAGACAGGGTTGGGAGACCCAGTACTTC. This encodes CASSHTTRQGWETQYF.

This sequence joins TRBV9 and TRBJ1-2, with D maybe TRBD1 (6 bases). The germline gives CDR1 SGDLS, CDR2 YYNGEE. The CDR3 has 14 amino acids. Between the trimmed V and J ends, which lost 0 bases and 6 bases, there was a span of 12 bases. The CDR3 loop is CASSVVVGGDGYTF. In DNA form, the CDR3 reads TGTGCCAGCAGCGTAGTGGTAGGGGGGGATGGCTACACCTTC.

As regards this clone: Different DNA sequences within this sample yield the same CDR3. The V and J genes are TRBV3-1 (or the pseudogene TRBV3-2) and TRBJ1-4; D unclear. Germline lookup yields CDR1 LGHDT and CDR2 YNNKEL (reference sequence). The CDR3 is 15 amino acids. With 1 base removed from V and 0 bases from J, the gap between germline ends came to 6 bases. The CDR3 bases are TGTGCCAGCAGCCAAGCCGGGACAACTAATGAAAAACTGTTTTTT. Amino acid sequence: CASSQAGTTNEKLFF.

The rearrangement uses TRBV27 and TRBJ2-6; no clear D. This CDR3 is built from 15 residues. CDR1 MNHEY and CDR2 SMNVEV come from the germline V gene (reference sequence). With 3 bases removed from V and 0 bases from J, the gap between germline ends came to 6 bases. CDR3 residues: CASSFWHSGANVLTF. CDR3 sequence (DNA): TGTGCCAGCAGTTTTTGGCACTCTGGGGCCAACGTCCTGACTTTC.

This clone has a single count. The gene calls are TRBV5-1 and TRBJ2-5, with TRBD1 identical over 8 bases. The germline V gene has CDR1 SGHRS and CDR2 YFSETQ. The CDR3 sequence is 15 residues long. V gave up 4 bases and J gave up 1 base; unmatched junction bases: 6. CDR3 DNA: TGCGCCAGCAGCACTCTTGACAGGGGCCAAGAGACCCAGTACTTC. Residues: CASSTLDRGQETQYF.

The CDR3 loop reads CSAPTGPGAEAFF. As DNA, the CDR3 is TGCAGCGCGCCAACAGGCCCGGGGGCTGAAGCTTTCTTT. The chain employs TRBV29-1 and TRBJ1-1, with a tentative D call TRBD1 (5 bases). From germline, CDR1 is SQVTM and CDR2 ANQGSEA. The CDR3 totals 13 residues. Trimming pared 7 bases from V and 6 bases from J, leaving 18 bases between.

The rearrangement uses TRBV19 and TRBJ2-5; weak D call: TRBD1 (6 bases). The CDR3 totals 13 residues. The V gene lost 5 bases and the J gene lost 3 bases, with 10 bases spanning the gap. Germline V gene sequence: CDR1 LNHDA, CDR2 SQIVND (reference sequence). CDR3: CASSGNREETQYF. The CDR3 bases are TGTGCCAGTAGTGGGAACAGGGAAGAGACCCAGTACTTC.

The V and J genes are TRBV6-4 and TRBJ2-1, with D tentatively TRBD2 (5 bases). The length of the CDR3 is 15 residues. Germline V gene sequence: CDR1 MRHNA, CDR2 SNTAGT. V shed 4 bases and J shed 0 bases, with 10 bases lying between them. In DNA form, the CDR3 reads TGTGCCAGCAGTGTGGAGGAGAGCTCCTACAATGAGCAGTTCTTC. Protein: CASSVEESSYNEQFF.

The V and J genes are TRBV3-1 (or the pseudogene TRBV3-2) and TRBJ2-5; 12 nucleotides match TRBD2. The CDR3 totals 15 residues. The germline V gene encodes CDR1 LGHDT and CDR2 YNNKEL (reference sequence). Trimming took 4 bases from V and 4 from J; bases not matched to a gene: 4. The CDR3 bases are TGTGCCAGCAGCCCCGGACTAGCGGGGTTAGAGACCCAGTACTTC. Its translation: CASSPGLAGLETQYF.

In its sample, this clone was seen many times. The chain carries TRBV15 and TRBJ1-6; 8 nucleotides line up with TRBD1. The CDR3 extends over 14 amino acids. CDR1 LNHNV and CDR2 YYDKDF come from the germline V gene (reference sequence). Trimming cost V 4 bases and J 8 bases; bases outside gene matches: 4. CDR3 in amino acids: CATSTGQGDSPLHF. CDR3 DNA sequence: TGTGCCACCAGCACCGGACAGGGCGATTCACCCCTCCACTTT.

The J gene is TRBJ2-7, the V gene TRBV3-1 (or the pseudogene TRBV3-2); TRBD1 is a possible D gene (6 bases). The germline V gene encodes CDR1 LGHDT and CDR2 YNNKEL (reference sequence). Trimming cost V 1 base and J 7 bases, with 17 bases left between them. The CDR3 loop spans 15 amino acids. The CDR3 nucleotides are TGTGCCAGCAGCCAAGGCAGGGGTGGGTTCGGGGAGCAGTACTTC. This translates into CASSQGRGGFGEQYF.

The CDR3 DNA follows: TGCGCCAGCAGCTTACTCTTCGGACCAGGGGAGACCCAGTACTTC. Encoded protein: CASSLLFGPGETQYF. This sequence joins TRBV5-1 and TRBJ2-5; a possible D gene is TRBD1 (5 bases). The CDR3 length is 15 residues. V lost 2 bases, J lost 5 bases, and 16 bases lay in between. CDR1 and CDR2 from the germline V gene are SGHRS and YFSETQ.

This chain connects TRBV10-3 to TRBJ2-1, with TRBD2 matching over 11 bases. CDR1 and CDR2 from the germline V gene are ENHRY and SYGVKD. This CDR3 is built from 16 residues. The junction had 2 bases not matched to a gene; V was cut back by 0 bases and J by 4 bases. In DNA form, the CDR3 reads TGTGCCATCAGTGAGTCGGGACTAGCGGAGTACAATGAGCAGTTCTTC. The encoded protein is CAISESGLAEYNEQFF.

This clone was recorded once. V gene TRBV10-2 combines with J gene TRBJ2-5; 9 bases agree with TRBD2. In germline, CDR1 is WSHSY, CDR2 SAAADI. With 5 bases clipped from V and 0 bases from J, the junction kept 4 bases outside the gene matches. This CDR3 is 15 amino acids long. The chain's CDR3 is CASSPSGDYQETQYF. The CDR3 nucleotides are TGCGCCAGCAGTCCTAGCGGGGACTACCAAGAGACCCAGTACTTC.

This chain connects TRBV6-2 or TRBV6-3 to TRBJ2-7, with 9 bases fitting TRBD1. In germline, CDR1 is MNHEY, CDR2 SVGEGT. The ends lost 2 bases at V and 2 bases at J; junction bases unmatched: 7. This CDR3 is built from 16 residues. The CDR3, as DNA: TGTGCCAGCAGTTACGAGGGGACAGGGAATGCCTACGAGCAGTACTTC. Residues: CASSYEGTGNAYEQYF.

V usage is TRBV10-2 and J usage is TRBJ2-7; no clear D gene. The CDR3 consists of 15 residues. The germline V gene has CDR1 WSHSY and CDR2 SAAADI. V lost 7 bases, J lost 3 bases, and 19 bases lay in between. Written as DNA, the CDR3 is TGCGCCAGCACTCCCAATCTGAGTCCGAACTACGAGCAGTACTTC. Translating gives CASTPNLSPNYEQYF.